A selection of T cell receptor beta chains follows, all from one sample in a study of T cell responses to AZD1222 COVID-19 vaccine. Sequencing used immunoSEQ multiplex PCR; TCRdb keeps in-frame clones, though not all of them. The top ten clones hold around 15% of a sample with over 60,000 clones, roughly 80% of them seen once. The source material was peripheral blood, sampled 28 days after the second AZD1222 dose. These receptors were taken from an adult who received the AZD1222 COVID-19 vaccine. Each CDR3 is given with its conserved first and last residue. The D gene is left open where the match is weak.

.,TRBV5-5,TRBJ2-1,CASSYDQGNNEQFF
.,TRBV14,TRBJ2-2,CASSRGTGKNTGELFF
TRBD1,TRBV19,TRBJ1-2,CASTAGRGQGYGYTF
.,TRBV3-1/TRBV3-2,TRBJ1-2,CASSQEQVSGYTF
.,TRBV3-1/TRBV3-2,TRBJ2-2,CASRLTQNTGELFF
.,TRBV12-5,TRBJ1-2,CASGTQENGYTF
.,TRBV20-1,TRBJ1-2,CSARQGRGYTF
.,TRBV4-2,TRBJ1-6,CASSRENSNSPLHF
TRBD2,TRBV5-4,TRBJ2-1,CASSLERGSSYNEQFF
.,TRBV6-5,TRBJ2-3,CASSGTRGDTQYF
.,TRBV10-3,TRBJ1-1,CAISGIFAGPGTEAFF
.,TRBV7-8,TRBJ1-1,CASSLVGGRNTEAFF
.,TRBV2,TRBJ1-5,CASSEGLGQGSNQPQHF
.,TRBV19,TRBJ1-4,CASSIEFGTETNEKLFF
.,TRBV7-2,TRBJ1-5,CASRKGGPSQPQHF
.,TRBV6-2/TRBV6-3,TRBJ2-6,CASSYGVSGANVLTF
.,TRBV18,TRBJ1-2,CASSPLGGRSYGYTF
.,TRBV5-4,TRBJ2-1,CASSLYGGNEQFF
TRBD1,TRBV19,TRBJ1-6,CASRDRGTPLHF
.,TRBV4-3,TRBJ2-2,CASSQVRAGELFF
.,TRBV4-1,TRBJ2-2,CASSQVLGRTNTGELFF
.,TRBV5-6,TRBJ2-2,CASSLPTGTANTGELFF
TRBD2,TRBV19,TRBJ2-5,CASSPRGTSGATAETQYF
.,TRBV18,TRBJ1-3,CASSPTRPHHSGNTIYF
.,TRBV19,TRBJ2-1,CASRLRSGDEQFF
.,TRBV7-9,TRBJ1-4,CASSDVLGRTNEKLFF
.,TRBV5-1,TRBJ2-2,CASSPSAGPLNTGELFF
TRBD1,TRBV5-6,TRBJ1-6,CASSAQGAYNSPLHF
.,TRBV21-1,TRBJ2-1,CATEGLAGGPGNEQFF